This T cell receptor beta chain was found in a study of blood T cell repertoires in COVID-19. Study in general: Donors in the United States, Italy and Spain gave samples during acute or convalescent COVID-19. The analysed material was cDNA or gDNA that came from T cells, B-cell-depleted T cells, or PBMCs.

V lost 4 bases and J lost 4, with 17 bases in between. The CDR3 covers 15 residues. CDR1 and CDR2 (germline): SGHTA, FQGNSA. As originally analysed: By means of reference gene primer amplification, nucleated cell counts were estimated. Profiling relied on immunoSEQ multiplex PCR, and the TCRdb table lists in-frame clones only, not all of them. V, J and clone size reflect that table, while D and trimming were determined from the DNA. Of about 220,000 clones listed, over 60% are singletons. The chain joins TRBV7-2 to TRBJ2-7; D not resolved. The specimen was peripheral blood. This clonotype was obtained from a woman aged 65 to 85 with acute or convalescent COVID-19. In DNA form, the CDR3 reads TGTGCCAGCAGCTATAACCCGAATAACTGGTACGAGCAGTACTTC. Residues: CASSYNPNNWYEQYF.